This T cell receptor (beta chain) is from a study of shared clonotypes between healthy human individuals. The overall study: For every donor, three CD4 naive, three CD4 memory, two CD8 naive and one CD8 memory plates were used. Study findings and constraints: The study sampled only blood, and tissue repertoires likely differ. Estimated clonotype richness was generally higher in naive than memory subsets. Large sequencing depth failed to make sorted-subset sequencing complete, rarefaction showed.

V lost 0 bases, J lost 6 bases, and 14 bases lay in between. Germline CDR1 LNHNV, CDR2 YYDKDF (reference sequence). The CDR3 sequence is 15 residues long. The repertoire was sequenced with immunoSEQ multiplex PCR; TCRdb's copy has only in-frame clones and lacks some. Seen here are around 100,000 clones, around two thirds observed once, and the top ten hold about 42%. This clone is a singleton in its sample. Its antigen is as yet unknown. This clonotype was obtained from a man between 25 and 39 years old in good health. This sequence joins TRBV15 and TRBJ1-1; TRBD1 might be the D (6 bases). The sample taken for sequencing was memory CD8+ T cells sorted from blood. As for subset: CD45RO+ cells pooled with CCR7-negative TemRA cells. The CDR3 sequence is CATSREGWGAAEAFF. As DNA, the CDR3 is TGTGCCACCAGCAGAGAAGGTTGGGGGGCGGCTGAAGCTTTCTTT.